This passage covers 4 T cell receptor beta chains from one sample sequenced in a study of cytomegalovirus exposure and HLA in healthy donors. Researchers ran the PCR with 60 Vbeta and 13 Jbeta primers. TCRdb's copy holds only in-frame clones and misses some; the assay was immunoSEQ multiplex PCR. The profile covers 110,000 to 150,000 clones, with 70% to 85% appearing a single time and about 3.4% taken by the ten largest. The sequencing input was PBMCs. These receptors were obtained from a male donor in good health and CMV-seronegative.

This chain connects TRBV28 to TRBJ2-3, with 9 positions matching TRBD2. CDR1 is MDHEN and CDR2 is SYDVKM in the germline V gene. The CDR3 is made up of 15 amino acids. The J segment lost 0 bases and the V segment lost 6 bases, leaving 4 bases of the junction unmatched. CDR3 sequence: CASSRLAGSTDTQYF. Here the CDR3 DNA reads TGTGCCAGCAGCCGGCTAGCGGGGAGCACAGATACGCAGTATTTT.

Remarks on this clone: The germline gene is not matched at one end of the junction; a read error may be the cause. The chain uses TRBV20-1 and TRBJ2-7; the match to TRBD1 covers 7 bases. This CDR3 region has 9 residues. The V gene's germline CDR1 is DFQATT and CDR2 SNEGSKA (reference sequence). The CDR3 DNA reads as TGCAGTGCCGGACAGGCGGTGGGCTTC. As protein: CSAGQAVGF.

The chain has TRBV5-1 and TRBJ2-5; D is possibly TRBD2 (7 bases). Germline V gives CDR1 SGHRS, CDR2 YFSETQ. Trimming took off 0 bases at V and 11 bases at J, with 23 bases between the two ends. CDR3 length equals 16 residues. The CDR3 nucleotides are TGCGCCAGCAGCTTGGCCGGGGGGCTGGCCCTTCAGGGACAGTACTTC. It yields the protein CASSLAGGLALQGQYF.

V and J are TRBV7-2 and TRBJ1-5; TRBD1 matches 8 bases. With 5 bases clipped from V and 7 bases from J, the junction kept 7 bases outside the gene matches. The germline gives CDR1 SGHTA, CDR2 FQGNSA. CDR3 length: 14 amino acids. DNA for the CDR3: TGTGCCAGCAGCCTGGACAGGGAGGTCCAGCCCCAGCATTTT. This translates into CASSLDREVQPQHF. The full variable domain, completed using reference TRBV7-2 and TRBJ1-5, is GAGVSQSPSNKVTEKGKDVELRCDPISGHTALYWYRQSLGQGLEFLIYFQGNSAPDKSGLPSDRFSAERTGGSVSTLTIQRTQQEDSAVYLCASSLDREVQPQHFGDGTRLSIL.